Listed below are T cell receptor beta chains from one sample, sequenced in a study of blood T cell repertoires in COVID-19. Sequenced by immunoSEQ multiplex PCR; TCRdb stores in-frame clones only, minus some. The table includes roughly 150,000 clones, about nine tenths detected once. The sequencing input was PBMCs or T cells enriched from blood (not recorded which). These receptors were obtained from a woman aged 40 to 49 who had been exposed to COVID-19. CDR3s leave out the opening cysteine and the closing phenylalanine or tryptophan. Fields, in order: J gene, V gene, CDR3 protein.

TRBJ2-2,TRBV12-5,ASGRPSFAGTGELF
TRBJ1-5,TRBV6-4,ASSRGVGQPQH
TRBJ1-2,TRBV21-1,ASSKGRGGYT
TRBJ1-6,TRBV7-6,ASSPRQGRAYNSPLH
TRBJ1-5,TRBV5-5,ASSPEGQVANQPQH
TRBJ2-5,TRBV14,ASSQDEGRQETQY
TRBJ2-7,TRBV7-9,ASSPWARGTSSYEQY
TRBJ2-3,TRBV3-1/TRBV3-2,ASSGQGTDTQY
TRBJ1-4,TRBV18,ASSPPRGPTNEKLF
TRBJ1-1,TRBV6-5,ATKSGGWNTEAF
TRBJ1-1,TRBV7-2,ASSLEGVMNTEAF
TRBJ1-2,TRBV6-5,ASSYSYRIYGYT
TRBJ2-7,TRBV3-1/TRBV3-2,ASSQGFTGVYEQY
TRBJ1-2,TRBV7-9,ASSLTGGAILGYT
TRBJ2-5,TRBV5-4,ASSAGARETQY
TRBJ2-3,TRBV10-3,AMGREGQDTQY
TRBJ1-5,TRBV6-2/TRBV6-3,ASTPPAGRPQH
TRBJ1-5,TRBV5-1,ASSLEGQGRQPQH
TRBJ1-2,TRBV19,ASTGQVYGYT
TRBJ2-4,TRBV7-9,ASSQPGVAGKNIQY
TRBJ1-5,TRBV6-1,ASSERGGNQPQH
TRBJ1-5,TRBV10-3,AISESGGSNQPQH
TRBJ1-1,TRBV19,ASRLGGLNTEAF
TRBJ1-3,TRBV27,ASSLPPGQVSGNTIY
TRBJ1-3,TRBV29-1,SGGADGNTIY
TRBJ2-5,TRBV10-2,ASSGRAWETQY
TRBJ1-2,TRBV28,ASSFRNYGYT
TRBJ1-4,TRBV27,ASKETGGEELF
TRBJ2-7,TRBV9,ASSVAASGTYEQY
TRBJ2-1,TRBV19,ASSPLTSGGMNEQF
TRBJ2-1,TRBV10-3,AISRLAGGDEQF
TRBJ1-2,TRBV6-5,AVQGYYGYT
TRBJ2-7,TRBV5-6,ASSLGPTPEQY
TRBJ2-3,TRBV4-1,ASSHTVARDTQY
TRBJ1-5,TRBV7-8,ASSPPPGSGNQPQH
TRBJ2-7,TRBV7-6,ASSLGAGAPYEQY
TRBJ1-2,TRBV29-1,SVEVGAGPTTYGYT
TRBJ1-1,TRBV7-2,ASSHTTPRRTEAF
TRBJ2-7,TRBV7-2,ASSTQQGEYYEQY
TRBJ1-4,TRBV19,ASSTRTGLNEKLF
TRBJ2-6,TRBV25-1,ASSVRQAGSGANVLT
TRBJ2-6,TRBV4-2,ASSQEGGTSGANVLT
TRBJ1-5,TRBV5-6,ASSLGGSWGYNQPQH
TRBJ2-2,TRBV11-3,ASSPGGAKVTGELF
TRBJ1-5,TRBV19,ASKGTVSDQPQH
TRBJ1-2,TRBV29-1,SDNGQGLYGYT
TRBJ1-4,TRBV6-5,ASSYRGGNEKLF
TRBJ1-2,TRBV9,ASSVVQSLSYGYT